This T cell receptor beta chain was profiled in a study of cytomegalovirus exposure and HLA in healthy donors. Every donor was a healthy person donating bone marrow. Vbeta (60) and Jbeta (13) primers were used in the PCR. TCRdb keeps only in-frame clones here, not all; method: immunoSEQ multiplex PCR. This table holds 150,000 to 200,000 clones, around 80% found once. From germline, CDR1 is KGHSH and CDR2 LQKENI. The CDR3 is 15 amino acids. Trimming cost V 3 bases and J 0 bases, with 9 bases left between them. A remark on this clone: Its antigen is not known.

Study-level findings and limits: Judged likely to be a sequencing artifact was a cluster of highly shared sequence variants. The listing of roughly 160 TCR beta chains classed them as cytomegalovirus-associated. In a later analysis, HLA-associated TCR beta chains were more clonally expanded than equally common others.

Input material: PBMCs. The chain employs TRBV18 and TRBJ2-4, with TRBD1 as a possible D gene (5 bases). This receptor was taken from a woman aged 30 to 39 in good health and CMV-seronegative. As DNA, the CDR3 is TGTGCCAGCTCACCGGACATAGTAGCCAAAAACATTCAGTACTTC. Protein: CASSPDIVAKNIQYF.